Following are 31 T cell receptor beta chains from one sample sequenced in a study of T cell responses to AZD1222 COVID-19 vaccine. Libraries were prepared by immunoSEQ multiplex PCR; TCRdb keeps only in-frame clonotypes and omits some of them. The sample lists under 150,000 clones; roughly 92% were seen once. Sample: peripheral blood, taken 28 days after the second AZD1222 dose. The origin of the receptors is an adult who received the AZD1222 COVID-19 vaccine.

J is TRBJ2-7 and V is TRBV6-6, with 9 bases fitting TRBD1. Germline-derived CDR1 and CDR2 are MNHNY and SVGAGI (reference sequence). This CDR3 is 17 amino acids long. The trim removed 5 bases at V and 3 bases at J, leaving 14 bases unmatched. The CDR3 loop reads CASSPPSPGQGGYEQYF. CDR3 nucleotide sequence: TGTGCCAGCAGTCCACCTAGTCCGGGACAGGGAGGCTACGAGCAGTACTTC.

The chain combines TRBV19 with TRBJ1-1; D not certain. V gave up 5 bases and J gave up 5 bases, with 15 bases separating them. In germline, CDR1 is LNHDA, CDR2 SQIVND (reference sequence). The CDR3 extends over 14 amino acids. CDR3 sequence reads: CASSARGGGTEAFF. In DNA, the CDR3 is TGTGCCAGTAGTGCCCGCGGAGGCGGGACTGAAGCTTTCTTT.

This rearrangement joins TRBV21-1 to TRBJ2-3; the table's D gene call, TRBD2, was not cross checked with the DNA. TRBV21-1 is a documented pseudogene. The CDR3 has 16 amino acids. The CDR3 DNA is TGTGCCAGCAGCGGGGACTCCCGTCGGGGCACAGATACGCAGTATTTT. It encodes CASSGDSRRGTDTQYF.

The chain has TRBV3-1 (or the pseudogene TRBV3-2) and TRBJ2-1; TRBD2 matches 10 bases. Trimming at V came to 2 bases and at J to 5 bases, leaving 0 bases not matched to a gene. The CDR3 length is 14 residues. Per the germline V gene, CDR1 is LGHDT and CDR2 is YNNKEL (reference sequence). In nucleotides, the CDR3 is TGTGCCAGCAGCCAACTAGCGGGGGACAATGAGCAGTTCTTC. The encoded protein is CASSQLAGDNEQFF.

CDR3 nucleotide sequence: TGTGCCAGCTCTTTGGGCTCCCTCACAGATACGCAGTATTTT. It yields the protein CASSLGSLTDTQYF. The V gene is TRBV28, the J gene TRBJ2-3; D is uncertain. This CDR3 is built from 14 residues. Between the trimmed V and J ends, which lost 8 bases and 2 bases, there was a span of 14 bases. Germline V lookup: CDR1 MDHEN, CDR2 SYDVKM.

This chain joins TRBV7-2 and TRBJ2-5; the match to TRBD2 covers 9 bases. The CDR3 covers 14 residues. Germline-derived CDR1 and CDR2 are SGHTA and FQGNSA. The V and J ends lost 4 bases and 3 bases, in that order; junction bases with no gene match: 3. The CDR3, as DNA: TGTGCCAGCAGCTATAGACTAGCGGAAGAGACCCAGTACTTC. Its translation is CASSYRLAEETQYF.

This clone was recorded only once. The CDR3 sequence is CASTPGLTYNEQFF. CDR3 bases: TGTGCCAGCACCCCGGGTCTAACCTACAATGAGCAGTTCTTC. The rearrangement uses TRBV27 and TRBJ2-1; D not resolved. V was pared by 7 bases and J by 2 bases, with 12 bases between. The CDR3 is 14 residues long. Germline CDR1 is MNHEY and CDR2 is SMNVEV (reference sequence).

The rearrangement joins TRBV5-6 to TRBJ1-5, with 8 bases fitting TRBD1. V was clipped by 2 bases and J by 6 bases; unmatched bases: 13. Germline CDR1 and CDR2: SGHDT and YYEEEE. The CDR3 has 17 amino acids. The CDR3 sequence: CASSFGSGQGVSQPQHF. The CDR3 DNA follows: TGTGCCAGCAGCTTCGGGTCAGGACAGGGAGTAAGTCAGCCCCAGCATTTT. Combining the CDR3 with reference TRBV5-6 and TRBJ1-5 gives the whole variable domain DAGVTQSPTHLIKTRGQQVTLRCSPKSGHDTVSWYQQALGQGPQFIFQYYEEEERQRGNFPDRFSGHQFPNYSSELNVNALLLGDSALYLCASSFGSGQGVSQPQHFGDGTRLSIL.

The chain couples TRBV7-2 to TRBJ2-3; 13 bases map to TRBD2. Germline V gene lookup returns CDR1 SGHTA and CDR2 FQGNSA. J lost 1 base, V lost 5 bases, and 6 bases had no gene match. The length of the CDR3 is 17 residues. The CDR3 DNA follows: TGTGCCAGCAGCCAACGGACTAGCGGGAGAGGCACAGATACGCAGTATTTT. It is translated as CASSQRTSGRGTDTQYF.

The CDR3 DNA sequence: TGTGCCAGCAGTTTATCAGGTTTGGGCGGCGGAGCTTTCTTT. Protein: CASSLSGLGGGAFF. The chain employs TRBV27 and TRBJ1-1, with D unresolved. Germline CDR1 reads MNHEY; CDR2 reads SMNVEV (reference sequence). This CDR3 contains 14 residues. Trimming pared 0 bases from V and 10 bases from J, leaving 15 bases between.

This clone appeared once. V is TRBV3-1 (or the pseudogene TRBV3-2) and J is TRBJ1-4, with D perhaps matching TRBD1 (6 bases). V lost 1 base, J lost 7 bases, and 13 bases lay in between. Germline CDR1 LGHDT, CDR2 YNNKEL (reference sequence). There are 15 residues in the CDR3. CDR3 in DNA: TGTGCCAGCAGCCAAGGTCTGGGGGCTGGTGAAAAACTGTTTTTT. This codes for CASSQGLGAGEKLFF.

The rearrangement joins TRBV4-2 to TRBJ1-3; D perhaps matches TRBD1 (6 bases). Germline V gives CDR1 LGHNA, CDR2 YNFKEQ. The CDR3 totals 18 residues. Trimming removed 0 bases from V and 0 bases from J, with 15 bases in between. The CDR3 DNA follows: TGTGCCAGCAGCCAAGAGGGACAAGGTGTGATCTCTGGAAACACCATATATTTT. It encodes CASSQEGQGVISGNTIYF.

V gene TRBV14 combines with J gene TRBJ1-2; tentatively, D is TRBD1 (6 bases). In germline, CDR1 is SGHDN, CDR2 FVKESK. CDR3 length: 16 residues. Between the trimmed V and J ends, which lost 0 bases and 4 bases, there was a span of 15 bases. CDR3 bases: TGTGCCAGCAGCCAAGAGAGCTGGGACACAAGCTATGGCTACACCTTC. As protein: CASSQESWDTSYGYTF.

J is TRBJ1-6 and V is TRBV15; D is ambiguous. Germline assignment: CDR1 LNHNV and CDR2 YYDKDF (reference sequence). This CDR3 comprises 13 residues. V lost 8 bases, J lost 5 bases, and 10 bases lay in between. The CDR3 here is CATAGINNSPLHF. For the CDR3, the DNA is TGTGCCACCGCCGGGATCAATAATTCACCCCTCCACTTT.

The V and J genes are TRBV9 and TRBJ2-3; D possibly corresponds to TRBD1 (6 bases). The V gene's germline CDR1 is SGDLS and CDR2 YYNGEE. CDR3 length equals 16 residues. Trimming cost V 0 bases and J 0 bases, with 11 bases left between them. The CDR3 protein is CASSVGQGPSTDTQYF. The CDR3 DNA reads as TGTGCCAGCAGCGTAGGGCAGGGGCCCAGCACAGATACGCAGTATTTT.

The chain uses TRBV6-5 and TRBJ1-3; D is uncertain. Trimming left V 6 bases short and J 3 bases short, with 15 bases between. The germline V gene encodes CDR1 MNHEY and CDR2 SVGAGI. There are 15 residues in the CDR3. CDR3 in amino acids: CASSAGGQVGNTIYF. CDR3 bases: TGTGCCAGCAGCGCTGGCGGCCAAGTTGGAAACACCATATATTTT.

This chain connects TRBV14 to TRBJ2-5; D is uncertain. The CDR3 contains 15 residues. V was pared by 1 base and J by 2 bases, with 11 bases between. The V gene's germline CDR1 is SGHDN and CDR2 FVKESK. CDR3 region: CASSQVIHRQETQYF. The CDR3, as DNA: TGTGCCAGCAGCCAAGTGATCCACAGACAAGAGACCCAGTACTTC.

The V gene is TRBV7-2, the J gene TRBJ2-5; TRBD2 aligns across 8 bases. J lost 2 bases, V lost 5 bases, and 10 bases had no gene match. Germline lookup yields CDR1 SGHTA and CDR2 FQGNSA. CDR3 size: 16 residues. Written as DNA, the CDR3 is TGTGCCAGCAGCGACCGAGGAGCGGGAGTTCAAGAGACCCAGTACTTC. Amino acid sequence: CASSDRGAGVQETQYF.

V usage is TRBV20-1 and J usage is TRBJ1-2; D not resolved. Germline CDR1 DFQATT, CDR2 SNEGSKA (reference sequence). CDR3 size: 11 residues. V lost 0 bases, J lost 2 bases, and 1 base lay in between. CDR3 bases: TGCAGTGCTAGAGACAACTATGGCTACACCTTC. This sequence encodes CSARDNYGYTF.

The chain employs TRBV2 and TRBJ1-2, with 7 bases fitting TRBD1. The CDR3 is 14 residues long. Germline CDR1 is SNHLY and CDR2 is FYNNEI. J gave up 8 bases and V 3 bases, and 9 bases lay outside the gene matches. CDR3 sequence (DNA): TGTGCCAGCAGTGAGACAGGGTTGGGGAGCGGCTACACCTTC. It translates to CASSETGLGSGYTF.

The gene calls are TRBV19 and TRBJ1-1, with 11 bases that match TRBD1. Germline values: CDR1 LNHDA, CDR2 SQIVND (reference sequence). V gave up 6 bases and J gave up 4 bases; unmatched junction bases: 10. The CDR3 spans 16 residues. As DNA, the CDR3 is TGTGCCAGTAGAAAGCCGGGACAGGGGGGACGCACTGAAGCTTTCTTT. Protein product: CASRKPGQGGRTEAFF.

The gene calls are TRBV5-5 and TRBJ2-2, with 14 bases aligning to TRBD2. With V trimmed by 3 bases and J by 2 bases, 3 bases remained unmatched. Germline assignment: CDR1 SGHKS and CDR2 YYEKEE (reference sequence). The CDR3 runs 17 residues. CDR3 nucleotides: TGTGCCAGCAGCTGGGGACTAGCGGGAGCCAACACCGGGGAGCTGTTTTTT. Translated: CASSWGLAGANTGELFF. The full variable domain, in which reference TRBV5-5 and TRBJ2-2 provide the parts outside the CDR3, is DAGVTQSPTHLIKTRGQQVTLRCSPISGHKSVSWYQQVLGQGPQFIFQYYEKEERGRGNFPDRFSARQFPNYSSELNVNALLLGDSALYLCASSWGLAGANTGELFFGEGSRLTVL.

This sequence joins TRBV5-6 and TRBJ2-7; 11 bases match TRBD1. V shed 4 bases and J 7 bases; nucleotides not matched to a gene: 7. Germline CDR1 SGHDT, CDR2 YYEEEE. The CDR3 sequence is 14 residues long. CDR3 bases: TGTGCCAGCAGCGCACCGGGACAGGGGGGAGAGCAGTACTTC. As protein: CASSAPGQGGEQYF.

The V and J genes are TRBV5-1 and TRBJ2-5; 7 positions match TRBD1. Trimming at V came to 6 bases and at J to 3 bases, leaving 5 bases not matched to a gene. The germline V gene has CDR1 SGHRS and CDR2 YFSETQ. The CDR3 spans 13 residues. In DNA form, the CDR3 reads TGCGCCAGCACACGACAGGGCGAAGAGACCCAGTACTTC. Amino acids: CASTRQGEETQYF.

This clone was counted a few times. The chain links TRBV27 to TRBJ2-1; TRBD2 aligns across 13 bases. Germline CDR1 and CDR2: MNHEY and SMNVEV (reference sequence). Losses at the gene ends were 9 bases for V and 3 bases for J; bases not matched to a gene: 17. The CDR3 has 19 residues. The CDR3 nucleotides read TGTGCCAGTGTAACCGGACTAGCGGGAGAGGGGGCGTTCTACAATGAGCAGTTCTTC. This codes for CASVTGLAGEGAFYNEQFF.

The chain recombines TRBV19 with TRBJ1-5; 9 nucleotides match TRBD1. Unmatched junction bases numbered 4, after V lost 6 bases and J lost 7 bases. This CDR3 contains 13 residues. Germline V gene lookup returns CDR1 LNHDA and CDR2 SQIVND (reference sequence). CDR3 protein: CASRRDRAQPQHF. CDR3 nucleotides: TGTGCCAGTAGGAGGGACAGGGCGCAGCCCCAGCATTTT. Together with reference TRBV19 and TRBJ1-5, the CDR3 gives the full variable domain: DGGITQSPKYLFRKEGQNVTLSCEQNLNHDAMYWYRQDPGQGLRLIYYSQIVNDFQKGDIAEGYSVSREKKESFPLTVTSAQKNPTAFYLCASRRDRAQPQHFGDGTRLSIL.

The rearrangement joins TRBV4-1 to TRBJ2-2; 7 bases match TRBD1. This CDR3 region has 15 residues. Trimming cost V 1 base and J 3 bases; bases outside gene matches: 2. Germline V gives CDR1 MGHRA, CDR2 YSYEKL. In DNA, the CDR3 is TGCGCCAGCAGCCAAGTCGACAGGGACACCGGGGAGCTGTTTTTT. Translating it yields CASSQVDRDTGELFF.

The chain carries TRBV7-3 and TRBJ1-1; weak D call: TRBD1 (5 bases). V was pared by 5 bases and J by 1 base, with 8 bases between. CDR1 SGHTA and CDR2 FQGTGA come from the germline V gene. This CDR3 is built from 13 residues. CDR3 loop: CASSQDRNTEAFF. The CDR3 bases are TGTGCCAGCAGCCAAGACAGGAACACTGAAGCTTTCTTT.

V gene TRBV6-5 combines with J gene TRBJ1-1, with D unclear. This CDR3 spans 13 amino acids. Trimming shortened V by 2 bases and J by 11 bases, and 15 bases separated the two germline ends. Germline V CDR1 and CDR2: MNHEY, SVGAGI. CDR3 residues: CASSYLAASAAFF. The CDR3 DNA sequence: TGTGCCAGCAGTTACCTGGCGGCCTCGGCGGCTTTCTTT.

DNA for the CDR3: TGCGCCAGCAGCCAAGATTTGGGGACGATTTTGAATGAGCAGTTCTTC. Translated, it gives CASSQDLGTILNEQFF. This chain connects TRBV4-3 to TRBJ2-1; D possibly uses TRBD1 or TRBD2 (5 bases each). The germline V gene encodes CDR1 LGHNA and CDR2 YSLEER. The CDR3 runs 16 residues. The V and J ends lost 0 bases and 7 bases respectively, with 16 bases between them.

The V gene is TRBV10-3, the J gene TRBJ2-3; D is perhaps TRBD2 (6 bases). V was trimmed by 4 bases and J by 1 base, leaving 9 bases between them. CDR1 and CDR2 (germline): ENHRY, SYGVKD. CDR3 length: 14 amino acids. DNA of the CDR3: TGTGCCATCAGTGGGTGGGGGGGCACAGATACGCAGTATTTT. Its translation is CAISGWGGTDTQYF.